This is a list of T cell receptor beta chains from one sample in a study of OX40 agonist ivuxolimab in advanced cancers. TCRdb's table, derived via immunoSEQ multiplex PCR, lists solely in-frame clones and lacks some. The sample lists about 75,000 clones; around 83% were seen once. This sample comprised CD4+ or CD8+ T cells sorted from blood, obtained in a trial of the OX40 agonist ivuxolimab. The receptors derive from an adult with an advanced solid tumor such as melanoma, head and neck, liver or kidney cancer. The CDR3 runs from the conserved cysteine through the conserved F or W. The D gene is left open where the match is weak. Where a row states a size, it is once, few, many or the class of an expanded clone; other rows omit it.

DNA: TGTGCCAGCGGACAGGCCCCGAACACTGAAGCTTTCTTT; CDR3: CASGQAPNTEAFF; size: -; V: TRBV28; J: TRBJ1-1; D: TRBD1
DNA: TGTGCAAGTCGCGACTTTTACAATGAGCAGTTCTTC; CDR3: CASRDFYNEQFF; size: -; V: TRBV12-2; J: TRBJ2-1; D: -
DNA: TGTGCCAGCAGATCCGGACATTCCACCGGGGAGCTGTTTTTT; CDR3: CASRSGHSTGELFF; size: -; V: TRBV7-3; J: TRBJ2-2; D: -
DNA: TGTGCCAGCAGCTTGGATGGGGGTGGCTACACCTTC; CDR3: CASSLDGGGYTF; size: -; V: TRBV5-6; J: TRBJ1-2; D: -
DNA: TGTGCCAGCAGTGAAGGGGACAAAAATGAAAAACTGTTTTTT; CDR3: CASSEGDKNEKLFF; size: few; V: TRBV25-1; J: TRBJ1-4; D: -
DNA: TGTGCCAGCAGCTCCCGACAGGGGGCTTCCTACGAGCAGTACTTC; CDR3: CASSSRQGASYEQYF; size: -; V: TRBV11-3; J: TRBJ2-7; D: TRBD1
DNA: TGTGCCAGCCTGGGAGGGGCCTATGGCTACACCTTC; CDR3: CASLGGAYGYTF; size: -; V: TRBV10-3; J: TRBJ1-2; D: -
DNA: TGCGCCAGCAGCTTTACCCCGGGACAGGGAGCCCTTGGGACTGAAGCTTTCTTT; CDR3: CASSFTPGQGALGTEAFF; size: -; V: TRBV5-1; J: TRBJ1-1; D: TRBD1
DNA: TGTGCCAGCAGTACCTCAGATGGGCTGGGAGGCTACACCTTC; CDR3: CASSTSDGLGGYTF; size: -; V: TRBV28; J: TRBJ1-2; D: -
DNA: TGTGCCAGCAGCTTAGTCTCCGGGGATACGCAGTATTTT; CDR3: CASSLVSGDTQYF; size: -; V: TRBV7-2; J: TRBJ2-3; D: -
DNA: TGTGCCAGCAGCTTAGTGGGTCAGCCCCAGCATTTT; CDR3: CASSLVGQPQHF; size: few; V: TRBV7-9; J: TRBJ1-5; D: -
DNA: TGTGCCATCAGCGCACCGAATAGAAACACTGAAGCTTTCTTT; CDR3: CAISAPNRNTEAFF; size: -; V: TRBV10-3; J: TRBJ1-1; D: -
DNA: TGCGCCAGCAGCCAAGTCCCTCCCGGACAGAGCTCCTATAATTCACCCCTCCACTTT; CDR3: CASSQVPPGQSSYNSPLHF; size: -; V: TRBV4-1; J: TRBJ1-6; D: -
DNA: TGCGCCAGCAGCCAAGCCGACCTGACAGGGCTAGCCTACAATGAGCAGTTCTTC; CDR3: CASSQADLTGLAYNEQFF; size: -; V: TRBV4-1; J: TRBJ2-1; D: TRBD1
DNA: TGTGCCAGTAGTATAGGTACTTGGACAAATAGCAATCAGCCCCAGCATTTT; CDR3: CASSIGTWTNSNQPQHF; size: -; V: TRBV19; J: TRBJ1-5; D: -
DNA: TGCGCCAGCAGCCAAGAAGGGCTAGCGGGGAGGATGGGTATTACAGATACGCAGTATTTT; CDR3: CASSQEGLAGRMGITDTQYF; size: -; V: TRBV4-3; J: TRBJ2-3; D: TRBD2
DNA: TGTGCCAGCAGCCCCGACAGGGCCGCTTCCTACGAGCAGTACTTC; CDR3: CASSPDRAASYEQYF; size: -; V: TRBV7-2; J: TRBJ2-7; D: TRBD1
DNA: TGCGCCAGCACTCTAACAGGGGGCACTGAAGCTTTCTTT; CDR3: CASTLTGGTEAFF; size: -; V: TRBV5-1; J: TRBJ1-1; D: TRBD1
DNA: TGTGCCAGCAGCTTCTCAGGGGCTCTCCCCAACTATGGCTACACCTTC; CDR3: CASSFSGALPNYGYTF; size: -; V: TRBV11-2; J: TRBJ1-2; D: -
DNA: TGTGCCAGCCGGACTAGCGGTAGCACAGATACGCAGTATTTT; CDR3: CASRTSGSTDTQYF; size: -; V: TRBV19; J: TRBJ2-3; D: TRBD2
DNA: TGTGCCAGTAGTATAGGCGAGGGGAGCGGCAATTCACCCCTCCACTTT; CDR3: CASSIGEGSGNSPLHF; size: -; V: TRBV19; J: TRBJ1-6; D: -
DNA: TGTGCCAGCAGTTTCGAGCCGTACAATGAGCAGTTCTTC; CDR3: CASSFEPYNEQFF; size: once; V: TRBV28; J: TRBJ2-1; D: -
DNA: TGTGCCAGCAGTTTATCCGGACCCTATGGCTACACCTTC; CDR3: CASSLSGPYGYTF; size: once; V: TRBV27; J: TRBJ1-2; D: -
DNA: TGTGCCAGCAGCGTAGCCGGACAGGAATATTTCTATGGCTACACCTTC; CDR3: CASSVAGQEYFYGYTF; size: -; V: TRBV7-9; J: TRBJ1-2; D: TRBD1
DNA: TGTGCCAGTAGTCGGGCAGGGAACTACGAGCAGTACTTC; CDR3: CASSRAGNYEQYF; size: -; V: TRBV19; J: TRBJ2-7; D: -
DNA: TGTGCCAGTAGCCTTAGACAGCGGAAGACCCAGTACTTC; CDR3: CASSLRQRKTQYF; size: -; V: TRBV6-5; J: TRBJ2-5; D: -
DNA: TGCGCCAGTAAGAGCGGGACAGGTGGTGCCGGGGAGCTGTTTTTT; CDR3: CASKSGTGGAGELFF; size: once; V: TRBV5-1; J: TRBJ2-2; D: -
DNA: TGTGCCAGTGAAGGCGGGGGCTACAATGAGCAGTTCTTC; CDR3: CASEGGGYNEQFF; size: once; V: TRBV6-1; J: TRBJ2-1; D: TRBD2
DNA: TGTGCCAGTAACATACAGGGACCTCGCTTCTCTGAAGCTTTCTTT; CDR3: CASNIQGPRFSEAFF; size: -; V: TRBV19; J: TRBJ1-1; D: -
DNA: TGTGCCAGCAGACCATGGACAGGGTATGGCTACACCTTC; CDR3: CASRPWTGYGYTF; size: -; V: TRBV5-4; J: TRBJ1-2; D: TRBD1
DNA: TGTGCCAGCAGCTCCCCCGGCGGGGATACGCAGTATTTT; CDR3: CASSSPGGDTQYF; size: -; V: TRBV7-3; J: TRBJ2-3; D: -
DNA: TGTGCCAGCAGCCCCCGGACAGGGTACACCGGGGAGCTGTTTTTT; CDR3: CASSPRTGYTGELFF; size: -; V: TRBV9; J: TRBJ2-2; D: TRBD1
DNA: TGTGCCAGCAGTCCGGGTGACTGGGTGACAATGAGGCAGTTCTTC; CDR3: CASSPGDWVTMRQFF; size: -; V: TRBV6-5; J: TRBJ2-1; D: -
DNA: TGTGCCATCTGGGACAGGGTCTTTGAGAACACCATATATTTT; CDR3: CAIWDRVFENTIYF; size: few; V: TRBV10-3; J: TRBJ1-3; D: TRBD1
DNA: TGCGCCAGCAGCCCGCAACCAGCGGGATCTAATCAGCCCCAGCATTTT; CDR3: CASSPQPAGSNQPQHF; size: -; V: TRBV5-1; J: TRBJ1-5; D: -
DNA: TGTGCCATCAGTGAGTCAAATCCGAAGACTAACTATGGCTACACCTTC; CDR3: CAISESNPKTNYGYTF; size: -; V: TRBV10-3; J: TRBJ1-2; D: -
DNA: TGCGCCAGCACCGCCGCCGGGGGTGCGGGGCAAGAGACCCAGTACTTC; CDR3: CASTAAGGAGQETQYF; size: -; V: TRBV5-1; J: TRBJ2-5; D: -
DNA: TGTGCCAGCTCACCTCGAGTGACAGGTCGAAGTAAGGAGACCCAGTACTTC; CDR3: CASSPRVTGRSKETQYF; size: once; V: TRBV18; J: TRBJ2-5; D: -
DNA: TGCGCCAGCAGCGAGAGGGGCGCATCTGGGGCCAACGTCCTGACTTTC; CDR3: CASSERGASGANVLTF; size: -; V: TRBV10-2; J: TRBJ2-6; D: -
DNA: TGCGCCAGCAGCTTGCTAGCGGGGGCCGAGGAGACCCAGTACTTC; CDR3: CASSLLAGAEETQYF; size: -; V: TRBV5-1; J: TRBJ2-5; D: TRBD2
DNA: TGTGCCAGTAGTATACTGGAGGATTCGACAGATACGCAGTATTTT; CDR3: CASSILEDSTDTQYF; size: -; V: TRBV19; J: TRBJ2-3; D: -
DNA: TGTGCCAGCAGCCCCCTCGGCGGGAGAGTGGTTGGAGAGCAGTACTTC; CDR3: CASSPLGGRVVGEQYF; size: -; V: TRBV7-3; J: TRBJ2-7; D: TRBD2